This T cell receptor beta chain originates from a study of blood T cell repertoires in COVID-19. In the study overall: Researchers got acute and convalescent COVID-19 samples from the United States, Italy and Spain. Sources were T cells, B-cell-depleted T cells, or PBMCs; the material itself was cDNA or gDNA.

This CDR3 is 11 amino acids long. Germline-derived CDR1 and CDR2 are MNHEY and SVGEGT. The V end was cut by 1 base, the J end by 5 bases, with 3 bases between. Original processing methods: Reference gene primer amplification in the assay estimated nucleated cell counts. TCRdb's table, derived via immunoSEQ multiplex PCR, lists solely in-frame clones and lacks some. The DNA gave D and trimming, while V, J and clone size come from that table. The sample holds about 270,000 clones, around nine tenths seen once. The chain uses TRBV6-2 or TRBV6-3 and TRBJ2-7; unclear D gene. Sequencing was performed on peripheral blood. This TCR came from a man between 40 and 49 years old who had recovered from COVID-19. CDR3 coding DNA: TGTGCCAGCAGTTACTTCGACGAGCAGTACTTC. Amino acid sequence: CASSYFDEQYF.